The T cell receptor beta chain described here comes from a study of T cells in Graves' hyperthyroidism and ophthalmopathy. Germline CDR1 is MNHEY and CDR2 is SVGEGT. The CDR3 sequence is 13 residues long. V shed 6 bases and J shed 3 bases, with 12 bases lying between them. This clonotype was counted ten times or more. Amplified TCR beta CDR3 regions derived from RNA transcripts. HTBI primers drove first-round RT-PCR of the TCR CDR3. MiXCR, applied by TCRdb to the multiplex PCR reads, yields one record per CDR3 protein. This sample carries almost 350,000 distinct CDR3 sequences, over 15% of them seen once, and the ten largest clones take about 16%.

The sample was blood. This chain joins TRBV6-2 or TRBV6-3 and TRBJ2-7; D is perhaps TRBD1 (5 bases). The origin of this receptor is a woman in her thirties or forties with Graves' ophthalmopathy. Here the CDR3 DNA reads TGTGCCAGCAGCGACAGCGATTACTACGAGCAGTACTTC. It encodes CASSDSDYYEQYF.